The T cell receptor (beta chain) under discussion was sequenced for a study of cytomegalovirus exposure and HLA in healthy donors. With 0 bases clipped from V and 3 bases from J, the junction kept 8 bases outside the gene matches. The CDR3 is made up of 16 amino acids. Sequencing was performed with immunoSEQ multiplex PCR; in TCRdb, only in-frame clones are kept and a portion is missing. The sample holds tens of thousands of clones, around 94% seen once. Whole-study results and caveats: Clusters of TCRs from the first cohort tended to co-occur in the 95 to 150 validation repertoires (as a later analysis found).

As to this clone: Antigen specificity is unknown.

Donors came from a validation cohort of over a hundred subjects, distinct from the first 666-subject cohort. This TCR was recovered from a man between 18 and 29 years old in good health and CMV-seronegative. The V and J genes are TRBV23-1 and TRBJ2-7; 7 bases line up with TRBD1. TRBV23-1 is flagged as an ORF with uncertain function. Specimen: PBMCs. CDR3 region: CASSQSGDRSNYEQYF. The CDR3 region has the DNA TGCGCCAGCAGTCAATCAGGGGACAGATCCAACTACGAGCAGTACTTC.